This T cell receptor (beta chain) was identified in a study of vaccination and CD4 T cells after COVID-19. V shed 2 bases, J shed 9 bases, and the junction held 7 bases outside the gene matches. Germline V gene data show CDR1 as DFQATT and CDR2 as SNEGSKA (reference sequence). This CDR3 contains 14 residues. TCRdb used MiXCR to reprocess the PCR reads, holding one entry per CDR3 protein. The sample carries 20,000 to 25,000 distinct CDR3 sequences, roughly 56% recorded once. This specimen was CD4+ T cells from blood, taken before SARS-CoV-2 vaccination. This receptor was identified in a human donor who had recovered from COVID-19. This chain links TRBV20-1 with TRBJ1-6; TRBD1 agrees at 7 bases. The CDR3 sequence: CSARRGREGSPLHF. CDR3 bases: TGCAGTGCTAGAAGGGGGCGCGAAGGTTCACCCCTCCACTTT.